This TCR beta chain was captured by sequencing in a study of identical twins. General study findings and limits: Twin-shared out-of-frame alpha sequences showed excess low generation probability.

The germline V gene has CDR1 MDHEN and CDR2 SYDVKM. Trimming removed 5 bases at V and 2 bases at J, with 14 bases between. The CDR3 extends over 15 amino acids. Unique molecular identifiers were in the cDNA, with template-switch universal primer binding. From the 5' RACE reads, TCRdb called clonotypes with MiXCR, one entry per CDR3 protein. Of some 500,000 distinct CDR3 sequences listed, 14% are singletons. A word on this clonotype: Its antigen remains unidentified.

All of the donors were Caucasians in good health. Separately, the same data were catalogued under a study of yellow fever vaccine responses in identical twins. That source adds: Convergence reportedly seemed to mark part of the twins' vaccine T cell response, with personalization marking the rest.

The chain uses TRBV28 and TRBJ2-3; no definite D call. The sequenced sample was CD4+ T cells sorted from blood. This receptor was identified in a woman between 18 and 29 years old in good health. Here the CDR3 DNA reads TGTGCCAGCAGTCGAGGACGAAAAAACACAGATACGCAGTATTTT. It yields the protein CASSRGRKNTDTQYF. The complete variable domain, with remaining parts taken from reference TRBV28 and TRBJ2-3, reads DVKVTQSSRYLVKRTGEKVFLECVQDMDHENMFWYRQDPGLGLRLIYFSYDVKMKEKGDIPEGYSVSREKKERFSLILESASTNQTSMYLCASSRGRKNTDTQYFGPGTRLTVL.